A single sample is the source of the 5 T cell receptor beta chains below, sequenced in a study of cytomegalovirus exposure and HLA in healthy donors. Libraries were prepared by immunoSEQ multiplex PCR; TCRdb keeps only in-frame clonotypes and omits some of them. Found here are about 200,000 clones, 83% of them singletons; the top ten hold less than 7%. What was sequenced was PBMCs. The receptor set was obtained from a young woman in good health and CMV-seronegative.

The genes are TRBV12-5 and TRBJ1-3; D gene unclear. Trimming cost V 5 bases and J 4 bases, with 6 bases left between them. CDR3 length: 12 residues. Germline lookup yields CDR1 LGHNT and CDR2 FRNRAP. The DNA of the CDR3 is TGTGCTAGTGGTCTACAGGGAAACACCATATATTTT. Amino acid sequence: CASGLQGNTIYF.

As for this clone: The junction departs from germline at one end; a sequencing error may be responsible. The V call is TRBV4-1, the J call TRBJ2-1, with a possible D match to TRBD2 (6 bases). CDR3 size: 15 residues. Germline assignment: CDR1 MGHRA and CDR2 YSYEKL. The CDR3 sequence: CASSYLRDSDNEQFF. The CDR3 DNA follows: TGCGCCAGCAGCTACCTCCGGGACTCCGACAATGAGCAGTTCTTC.

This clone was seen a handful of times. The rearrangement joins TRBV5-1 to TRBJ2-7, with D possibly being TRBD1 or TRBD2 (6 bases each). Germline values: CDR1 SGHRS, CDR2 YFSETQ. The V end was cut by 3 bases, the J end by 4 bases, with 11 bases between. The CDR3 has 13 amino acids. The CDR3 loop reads CASSYGGAYEQYF. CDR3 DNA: TGCGCCAGCAGCTACGGGGGCGCTTACGAGCAGTACTTC.

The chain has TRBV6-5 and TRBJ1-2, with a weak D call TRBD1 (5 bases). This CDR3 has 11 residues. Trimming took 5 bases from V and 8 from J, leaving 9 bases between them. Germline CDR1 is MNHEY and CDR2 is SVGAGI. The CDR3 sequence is CASSSRGGYTF. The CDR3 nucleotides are TGTGCCAGCAGTAGTAGGGGAGGCTACACCTTC.

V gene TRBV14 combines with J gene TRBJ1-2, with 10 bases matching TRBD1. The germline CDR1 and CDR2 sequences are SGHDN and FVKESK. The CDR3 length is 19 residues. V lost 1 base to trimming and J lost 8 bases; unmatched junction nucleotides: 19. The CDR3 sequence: CASSQAMGTGDLGFWGYTF. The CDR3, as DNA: TGTGCCAGCAGCCAAGCGATGGGGACAGGGGACCTAGGCTTCTGGGGCTACACCTTC.